The 10 T cell receptor beta chains in this list originate from one sample, sequenced in a study of CD4 T cells in relation to SARS-CoV-2 and coronaviruses. Produced via immunoSEQ multiplex PCR; TCRdb's table is partial and in-frame only. The table includes 20,000 to 25,000 clones, 74% detected once. The unexposed donors gave CD4+ T cells in about 2011-2019, prior to COVID-19. The cells were cultured for about ten days before CD4+ T cells were isolated. Antigens of these TCRs are unknown. The sample was CD4+ T cells from PBMCs, cultured in vitro. All receptors derive from a human donor in good health.

This clone was found a few times. V usage is TRBV5-1 and J usage is TRBJ2-3; 13 bases fit TRBD2. J lost 6 bases, V lost 2 bases, and 3 bases had no gene match. There are 15 residues in the CDR3. The germline gives CDR1 SGHRS, CDR2 YFSETQ. The CDR3 sequence: CASSFPGLAGDTQYF. CDR3 DNA: TGCGCCAGCAGCTTTCCGGGACTAGCGGGGGATACGCAGTATTTT. Complete variable domain (other parts from reference TRBV5-1 and TRBJ2-3): KAGVTQTPRYLIKTRGQQVTLSCSPISGHRSVSWYQQTPGQGLQFLFEYFSETQRNKGNFPGRFSGRQFSNSRSEMNVSTLELGDSALYLCASSFPGLAGDTQYFGPGTRLTVL.

The CDR3 sequence: CATIPSGSSVQTQYF. CDR3 nucleotide sequence: TGTGCCACAATCCCTAGCGGGAGCAGTGTTCAGACCCAGTACTTC. This sequence joins TRBV19 and TRBJ2-5, with 10 bases lining up with TRBD2. Losses at the gene ends were 10 bases for V and 6 bases for J; bases not matched to a gene: 14. The CDR3 is 15 amino acids. CDR1 is LNHDA and CDR2 is SQIVND in the germline V gene (reference sequence).

The genes are TRBV18 and TRBJ1-1, with a weak D call TRBD1 (5 bases). CDR3 length: 13 amino acids. Trimming stripped 5 bases from V and 5 bases from J, with 12 bases between. Germline values: CDR1 KGHSH, CDR2 LQKENI. Written as DNA, the CDR3 is TGTGCCAGCTCATCAGTTGGGGGAACTGAAGCTTTCTTT. Its translation is CASSSVGGTEAFF.

This clone was found a few times. CDR3 sequence reads: CATSDLDTYEQYF. The CDR3 nucleotides are TGTGCCACCAGTGATCTCGACACCTACGAGCAGTACTTC. The gene calls are TRBV24-1 and TRBJ2-7; D remains unclear. This CDR3 region has 13 residues. Trimming left V 3 bases short and J 2 bases short, with 7 bases between. Germline CDR1 reads KGHDR; CDR2 reads SFDVKD.

CDR3 in amino acids: CASSTRGPSTDTQYF. DNA of the CDR3: TGCGCCAGCAGCACCCGTGGGCCGAGCACAGATACGCAGTATTTT. The V and J genes are TRBV5-1 and TRBJ2-3; no clear D gene. V lost 4 bases, J lost 0 bases, and 12 bases lay in between. The germline gives CDR1 SGHRS, CDR2 YFSETQ. The CDR3 is 15 amino acids.

The rearrangement links TRBV3-1 (or the pseudogene TRBV3-2) to TRBJ1-1; 8 bases map to TRBD1. Germline V lookup: CDR1 LGHDT, CDR2 YNNKEL (reference sequence). V trimming: 4 bases; J trimming: 5 bases; junction bases outside the gene matches: 6. The CDR3 is 14 amino acids. CDR3 nucleotides: TGTGCCAGCAGCCCACAGGGGGTCTATACTGAAGCTTTCTTT. This translates into CASSPQGVYTEAFF.

The CDR3 loop reads CASSQGGNYGYTF. The CDR3 DNA follows: TGTGCCAGCAGCCAAGGCGGCAACTATGGCTACACCTTC. The genes are TRBV3-1 (or the pseudogene TRBV3-2) and TRBJ1-2, with D unresolved. Trimming took off 1 base at V and 2 bases at J, with 5 bases between the two ends. The length of the CDR3 is 13 residues. In germline, CDR1 is LGHDT, CDR2 YNNKEL (reference sequence).

The rearrangement joins TRBV30 to TRBJ2-5; D might be TRBD2 (5 bases). The length of the CDR3 is 12 residues. V shed 1 base and J shed 5 bases, with 8 bases lying between them. Germline-derived CDR1 and CDR2 are GTSNPN and SVGIG (reference sequence). The CDR3 spells CAWSARRETQYF. DNA of the CDR3: TGTGCCTGGAGTGCAAGGAGGGAGACCCAGTACTTC.

The chain carries TRBV5-1 and TRBJ2-5, with D unresolved. Germline V gene sequence: CDR1 SGHRS, CDR2 YFSETQ. Trimming cost V 2 bases and J 2 bases, with 7 bases left between them. CDR3 length: 13 amino acids. The CDR3 DNA is TGCGCCAGCAGCTTCGGGCAGCAAGAGACCCAGTACTTC. Encoded protein: CASSFGQQETQYF. Together with reference TRBV5-1 and TRBJ2-5, the CDR3 gives the full variable domain: KAGVTQTPRYLIKTRGQQVTLSCSPISGHRSVSWYQQTPGQGLQFLFEYFSETQRNKGNFPGRFSGRQFSNSRSEMNVSTLELGDSALYLCASSFGQQETQYFGPGTRLLVL.

This clone was observed a few times. J is TRBJ2-2 and V is TRBV9; no reliable D call. Trimming left V 3 bases short and J 5 bases short, with 8 bases between. CDR3 length: 13 residues. CDR1 and CDR2 (germline): SGDLS, YYNGEE. The CDR3 sequence: CASSGAGTGELFF. CDR3 coding DNA: TGTGCCAGCAGCGGCGCTGGTACCGGGGAGCTGTTTTTT.